This is a list of T cell receptor beta chains from one sample in a study of graft-versus-host responses after intestinal transplantation. Sequenced by immunoSEQ multiplex PCR; TCRdb stores in-frame clones only, minus some. Among about 29,000 clones, more than 85% were seen once, and the ten largest hold 0.72%. The sample here was PBMCs, taken around 70 days after intestinal transplant. Source of these receptors: a human patient who received an intestinal transplant, so some T cells may come from the graft donor. Both conserved end residues are part of each CDR3. The order of the fields is J gene, clone size, V gene, D gene, CDR3 DNA, CDR3 protein. D genes are given only for firm matches. A clone size is listed for some rows: how often the clone was seen (once, few, many), or a class if it is expanded.

>TRBJ1-4|NA|TRBV6-1|NA
TGTGCCAGCAGTGAACCGGGGGGGAGTGAAAAACTGTTTTTT
CASSEPGGSEKLFF
>TRBJ2-7|few|TRBV7-2|TRBD1
TGTGCCAGCAGCGTACAGGGGGCAGGGGAGCAGTACTTC
CASSVQGAGEQYF
>TRBJ1-1|NA|TRBV13|NA
TGTGCCAGCAGCCAACTCCGGGGACTTTTGAACACTGAAGCTTTCTTT
CASSQLRGLLNTEAFF
>TRBJ2-1|NA|TRBV13|TRBD1
TGTGCCAGCAGCACCAGGACAGGACCGACCTACAATGAGCAGTTCTTC
CASSTRTGPTYNEQFF
>TRBJ2-1|NA|TRBV7-9|NA
TGTGCCAGCGGGGGGGCGTACAATGAGCAGTTCTTC
CASGGAYNEQFF
>TRBJ2-6|NA|TRBV4-2|NA
TGTGCCAGCAGCCAAGTAATCGGGACAATAAGCTCTGGGGCCAACGTCCTGACTTTC
CASSQVIGTISSGANVLTF
>TRBJ1-4|NA|TRBV29-1|TRBD1
TGCCGATCGACAGGGGATAAAGGGTTCGGGTCTAATGAAAAACTGTTTTTT
CRSTGDKGFGSNEKLFF
>TRBJ2-7|NA|TRBV10-1|TRBD1
TGCGCCAGCAGGGCCGGGACAGGGTGGGGCGAGCAGTACTTC
CASRAGTGWGEQYF
>TRBJ1-3|few|TRBV27|NA
TGTGCCAGCGGATTGACAGGCTCTGGAAACACCATATATTTT
CASGLTGSGNTIYF
>TRBJ1-1|NA|TRBV15|TRBD1
TGTGCCACCAGCAGCGCGGACAGGGCGTGGGACACTGAAGCTTTCTTT
CATSSADRAWDTEAFF
>TRBJ2-5|NA|TRBV6-5|TRBD2
TGTGCCAGCAGTTACTGGACTAGCGGGGGGCCGGGGGAGCAGTACTTC
CASSYWTSGGPGEQYF
>TRBJ2-7|NA|TRBV11-2|NA
TGTGCCAGCAGCTTATCTCCCACAGGGAGCTCCTACGAGCAGTACTTC
CASSLSPTGSSYEQYF
>TRBJ1-1|NA|TRBV19|TRBD1
TGTGCCAGTAGTGCGGGACAGGGGACCACTGAAGCTTTCTTT
CASSAGQGTTEAFF
>TRBJ1-5|NA|TRBV19|NA
TGTGCCAATATCCCCCTTAGGATTGATAGCAATCAGCCCCAGCATTTT
CANIPLRIDSNQPQHF
>TRBJ2-3|NA|TRBV19|TRBD2
TGTGCCAGTAGTATCGGACTAGCGGGAGTCACAGATACGCAGTATTTT
CASSIGLAGVTDTQYF
>TRBJ2-1|NA|TRBV27|TRBD2
TGTGCCAGCACCCCCGCTAGCGGGAGTTACAATGAGCAGTTCTTC
CASTPASGSYNEQFF
>TRBJ2-2|NA|TRBV15|NA
TGTGCCACCACCTGGACAGCTAACACCGGGGAGCTGTTTTTT
CATTWTANTGELFF
>TRBJ1-5|NA|TRBV7-9|NA
TGTGCCAGCAGCGGGGGACCCAATCAGCCCCAGCATTTT
CASSGGPNQPQHF
>TRBJ2-1|NA|TRBV7-9|TRBD2
TGTGCCAGCAGCACAGTACTAGCGGCCTCCTACAATGAGCAGTTCTTC
CASSTVLAASYNEQFF
>TRBJ2-5|NA|TRBV6-5|TRBD1
TGTGCCAGCAGTTACATGACAGGGGGAGAGGAGACCCAGTACTTC
CASSYMTGGEETQYF
>TRBJ1-2|NA|TRBV4-2|NA
TGTGCCAGCAGCCAAAAACGTCAGCGATACAGGGCCCACTATGGCTACACCTTC
CASSQKRQRYRAHYGYTF
>TRBJ2-5|NA|TRBV1|NA
TGCACCAGCAGGCGGGGGGGCTTACGGGAGACCCAGTACTTC
CTSRRGGLRETQYF
>TRBJ2-1|NA|TRBV5-1|NA
TGCGCCAGCAGCTTAGGGGCGTATGAGCAGTTCTTC
CASSLGAYEQFF
>TRBJ1-1|NA|TRBV19|NA
TGTGCCAGTAGTATTTCGGGGGAAACTGAAGCTTTCTTT
CASSISGETEAFF
>TRBJ2-3|NA|TRBV13|TRBD2
TGTGCCAGCAGCTTATTCGAAGCTACCGGGACTAGCGGGAGGCCAGATACGCAGTATTTT
CASSLFEATGTSGRPDTQYF
>TRBJ2-5|NA|TRBV13|TRBD2
TGTGCCAGCTCCCTTCGGGGGGGCCCAGAGACCCAGTACTTC
CASSLRGGPETQYF
>TRBJ2-1|NA|TRBV6-4|TRBD2
TGTGCCAGCAGTGACTCCGCGGGGGGCAACAATGAGCAGTTCTTC
CASSDSAGGNNEQFF
>TRBJ2-1|NA|TRBV11-2|TRBD1
TGTGCCAGCAGCGACAGGGTCCCCACAATCGAGCAGTTCTTC
CASSDRVPTIEQFF
>TRBJ1-1|NA|TRBV19|NA
TGTGCCAGTAGTGGAGGTATGAACACTGAAGCTTTCTTT
CASSGGMNTEAFF
>TRBJ2-3|NA|TRBV30|NA
TGTGCCTGGAGTGCTAAACACACACTAGCAGCAGATACGCAGTATTTT
CAWSAKHTLAADTQYF
>TRBJ2-7|once|TRBV4-1|NA
TGCGCCAGCAGCCAGCGACTAGTTTCCGCCCCCAACTACGAGCAGTACTTC
CASSQRLVSAPNYEQYF
>TRBJ1-1|NA|TRBV14|NA
TGTGCCAGCAGCCAAGGGAGCGATATGAACACTGAAGCTTTCTTT
CASSQGSDMNTEAFF
>TRBJ2-7|NA|TRBV11-3|NA
TGTGCCAGCAGCTACAGGGGACTAAAGTCCTACGAGCAGTACTTC
CASSYRGLKSYEQYF
>TRBJ2-7|NA|TRBV5-4|TRBD1
TGTGCCAGCAGCCCAACCCCGGGACAGGGGGTCTACGAGCAGTACTTC
CASSPTPGQGVYEQYF
>TRBJ2-3|NA|TRBV7-9|TRBD2
TGTGCCAGCAGCAGATTCGGGGGGGCAACAGATACGCAGTATTTT
CASSRFGGATDTQYF
>TRBJ2-7|NA|TRBV4-1|NA
TGCGCCAGCAGCCAAGGAGGCAGGGGTTACGAGCAGTACTTC
CASSQGGRGYEQYF
>TRBJ2-2|NA|TRBV6-1|NA
TGTGCCAGCAGTGATGGGGACGTCAACACCGGGGAGCTGTTTTTT
CASSDGDVNTGELFF
>TRBJ1-2|NA|TRBV25-1|NA
TGTGCCAGCAGTTCGGGCTATGGCTACACCTTC
CASSSGYGYTF
>TRBJ1-1|NA|TRBV19|NA
TGTGCCAGTAGTACAGGTAAGGGATGGATGAACACTGAAGCTTTCTTT
CASSTGKGWMNTEAFF
>TRBJ2-5|NA|TRBV5-6|TRBD2
TGTGCCAGCAGCCCGGTCGGCGGGGGCCAAGAGACCCAGTACTTC
CASSPVGGGQETQYF
>TRBJ2-5|NA|TRBV6-5|NA
TGTGCCAGCAGTGAGGGGCGAGAGACCCAGTACTTC
CASSEGRETQYF
>TRBJ2-6|NA|TRBV25-1|NA
TGTGCCAGCAGTGTCAGGGAGGCTGGGGCCAACGTCCTGACTTTC
CASSVREAGANVLTF
>TRBJ1-1|NA|TRBV30|NA
TGTGCCTGGAACTATGGGGGGAACACTGAAGCTTTCTTT
CAWNYGGNTEAFF
>TRBJ1-1|NA|TRBV9|TRBD1
TGTGCCAGCAGCGTAGTCCCGGACAGGGGCGCTGAAGCTTTCTTT
CASSVVPDRGAEAFF
>TRBJ2-3|NA|TRBV7-2|TRBD2
TGTGCCAGCAGCTTATTAGCGGGGACTAGCACAGATACGCAGTATTTT
CASSLLAGTSTDTQYF
>TRBJ1-2|NA|TRBV6-5|NA
TGTGCCAGCAATCCGCCGGACCTTAACTATGGCTACACCTTC
CASNPPDLNYGYTF
>TRBJ2-5|NA|TRBV6-5|TRBD1
TGTGCCAGCAGTTATCCCGACAGGGATGAGACCCAGTACTTC
CASSYPDRDETQYF
>TRBJ2-1|NA|TRBV7-9|NA
TGTGCCAGCAGCACCACAAAGGTCCAGCGGGGACACCGCTACAATGAGCAGTTCTTC
CASSTTKVQRGHRYNEQFF
>TRBJ1-2|NA|TRBV21-1|NA
TGTGCCAGCATCTTGACAGCCTATGGCTACACCTTC
CASILTAYGYTF
>TRBJ2-7|NA|TRBV18|NA
TGTGCCAGCGCAGGACAGTCTTTTTCTACGTTTCGGCCCGACGGGCAGTACTTC
CASAGQSFSTFRPDGQYF